These T cell receptor beta chains were read from a single sample in a study of identical twins. Each CDR3 protein is one row after TCRdb ran MiXCR on the 5' RACE reads. In the table there are 520,000 or so distinct CDR3 sequences, roughly 21% of which are singletons. The same specimen was also included in a second study, on T cells expressing NK-cell markers.

Sequences were obtained from CD4+ T cells sorted from blood. The receptors stem from a woman aged 18 to 35 in good health. CDR3s include the opening cysteine and the closing phenylalanine or tryptophan. Each record gives: CDR3 length, J gene, V gene, CDR3 protein.

14	TRBJ2-5	TRBV20-1	CSARDQGRVETQYF
11	TRBJ2-1	TRBV7-9	CASSSYGEQFF
14	TRBJ1-1	TRBV20-1	CSARKGATNTEAFF
13	TRBJ1-4	TRBV11-2	CASSSRTEQGLGF
13	TRBJ1-1	TRBV12-3/TRBV12-4	CASSWAGVGEAFF
16	TRBJ2-3	TRBV5-6	CASSQLAGDITDTQYF
12	TRBJ2-7	TRBV6-2/TRBV6-3	CASSYRYNEQYF
12	TRBJ2-2	TRBV27	CASSPSIGELFF
12	TRBJ1-1	TRBV20-1	CSARDRGLVAFF
14	TRBJ2-5	TRBV5-1	CASSLFLGTETQYF
13	TRBJ2-7	TRBV2	CASRVTGNYEQYF
14	TRBJ1-1	TRBV2	CASSPTVGRTEAFF
14	TRBJ2-7	TRBV6-2/TRBV6-3	CASSEGLARNEQYF
16	TRBJ2-7	TRBV6-1	CASSAFGRDRSYEQYF
16	TRBJ2-5	TRBV5-1	CASSLYGTSGQETQYF
15	TRBJ1-1	TRBV3-1	CASSRSFRGRTEAFF
13	TRBJ1-1	TRBV20-1	CSARTEKNTEAFF
14	TRBJ2-2	TRBV12-3/TRBV12-4	CASRPDYWGGELFF
12	TRBJ1-1	TRBV2	CASIVMNTEAFF
10	TRBJ2-2	TRBV12-3/TRBV12-4	CASRRRELFF
14	TRBJ2-1	TRBV7-2	CASSLQVDRMEQFF
14	TRBJ2-1	TRBV20-1	CSAKGWVLGNEQFF
12	TRBJ2-4	TRBV20-1	CSAGRDRNIQYF
14	TRBJ2-7	TRBV28	CASTRTSGTYEQYF
17	TRBJ2-1	TRBV7-9	CASSVIDSIEDRNEQFF
13	TRBJ1-5	TRBV12-5	CASGSQPHQPQHF
18	TRBJ2-3	TRBV5-1	CASSLGLSAGGYTDTQYF
13	TRBJ1-2	TRBV5-6	CASSWENNYGYTF
13	TRBJ2-2	TRBV2	CASTLAPTGELFF
14	TRBJ2-2	TRBV19	CASSVQGSTGELFF
15	TRBJ2-5	TRBV5-1	CASSFLSADAGTQYF
14	TRBJ1-6	TRBV7-2	CASSFAGDDSPLHF
13	TRBJ1-5	TRBV2	CASSVALQQPQHF
14	TRBJ1-2	TRBV7-9	CASSLAAVTFGYTF
15	TRBJ2-6	TRBV6-1	CASRSWGAGANVLTF